The clone carrying this TCR beta chain occurred a few times. Its specificity is not known. TCRdb used MiXCR to reprocess the 5' RACE reads, holding one entry per CDR3 protein. The data contain a few hundred thousand distinct CDR3 sequences, approximately 15% of them seen just once; the ten biggest clones take up around a fifth. This entry belongs to a study of T-cell memory formation after mild COVID-19. Study conclusions and caveats: Mostly located in CM and EM were contracting CD4+ clones, with contracting CD8+ clones located in EMRA.

CDR3 length equals 14 residues. V was trimmed by 1 base and J by 7 bases, leaving 13 bases between them. The germline gives CDR1 MGHRA, CDR2 YSYEKL. This chain links TRBV4-1 with TRBJ2-5; TRBD1 or TRBD2 may be the D gene (6 bases each). The sequence was obtained from a young man who had mild COVID-19 (a few samples of this study predate the infection). Cell type and time point are not known. Input material: PBMCs or a T cell subset sorted from them (not recorded which). The CDR3 sequence: CASSQAGDFGTQYF. The CDR3 DNA reads as TGCGCCAGCAGCCAAGCAGGGGACTTCGGGACCCAGTACTTC.